This T cell receptor beta chain was captured by sequencing in a study of cytomegalovirus exposure and HLA in healthy donors. General observations from the study: It was assumed in the presence/absence analyses that sequencing depth was roughly uniform across donors.

Concerning this clone itself: Its antigen is as yet unknown.

Primers: 60 Vbeta forward and 13 Jbeta reverse. Clones were sequenced by immunoSEQ multiplex PCR, and TCRdb holds only the in-frame ones, with some missing. This table holds about 120,000 clones, about three quarters found once. This CDR3 spans 14 amino acids. Deletions cut 2 bases from V and 3 bases from J, with 9 bases between. Per the germline V gene, CDR1 is SNHLY and CDR2 is FYNNEI. This chain joins TRBV2 and TRBJ2-3; a possible D gene is TRBD1 (5 bases). The sample comprised PBMCs. This receptor was taken from a female donor in good health and CMV-seronegative. This CDR3 is CASSERQGTDTQYF. The CDR3 DNA reads TGTGCCAGCAGTGAAAGGCAGGGAACAGATACGCAGTATTTT.